This TCR beta chain is drawn from a study of T cells after yellow fever vaccination. Study summary: The fractions with low cell numbers were processed using SMART-Seq v4 Ultra Low Input.

Trimming took off 7 bases at V and 2 bases at J, with 13 bases between the two ends. The CDR3 is 14 amino acids. Germline V gene lookup returns CDR1 LGHDT and CDR2 YNNKEL (reference sequence). TCRdb recomputed calls from the 5' RACE reads with MiXCR, one row per CDR3 protein. Among around 320,000 distinct CDR3 sequences listed, 7.5% to 9% were seen once. The material sequenced was CD4+ T cells sorted from PBMCs, taken 5 days after the yellow fever booster vaccination. The V call is TRBV3-1, the J call TRBJ2-3, with a weak D call TRBD2 (7 bases). This clonotype originated in a young man who received the YFV17D yellow fever vaccine. The DNA for the CDR3 is TGTGCCAGCAACCCGGGGGGCACCACAGATACGCAGTATTTT. This encodes CASNPGGTTDTQYF.